The 3 T cell receptor beta chains reported below all come from one sample, sequenced in a study of T cells after posttransplantation cyclophosphamide. Assay: immunoSEQ multiplex PCR; the TCRdb copy retains only in-frame clones and omits some. The sample lists under 50,000 clones, none appearing once, the ten largest making up 2% to 2.5%. The sequenced material came from PBMCs. These receptors came from a man aged 40-50 years in good health, CMV-negative, and a related stem cell transplant donor.

This clone was seen at least ten times. The V call is TRBV28, the J call TRBJ2-4, with TRBD1 identical over 10 bases. CDR1 is MDHEN and CDR2 is SYDVKM in the germline V gene. The CDR3 has 16 amino acids. The trim removed 5 bases at V and 2 bases at J, leaving 6 bases unmatched. CDR3: CASSPRQGASKNIQYF. CDR3 nucleotides: TGTGCCAGCAGTCCACGACAGGGGGCTTCCAAAAACATTCAGTACTTC.

This clone has ten or more counts. The chain combines TRBV11-2 with TRBJ2-5, with a weak D call TRBD1 (6 bases). With 4 bases removed from V and 1 base from J, the gap between germline ends came to 19 bases. The CDR3 contains 17 residues. Germline V lookup: CDR1 SGHAT, CDR2 FQNNGV. The CDR3 loop reads CASSYTVTGDSQETQYF. The DNA of the CDR3 is TGTGCCAGCAGCTATACTGTGACAGGAGACTCCCAAGAGACCCAGTACTTC.

In its sample, this clone was seen a few times. This CDR3 is CASSLLSGHFSYEQYF. CDR3 sequence (DNA): TGTGCCAGCAGTTTACTCAGCGGGCACTTCTCCTACGAGCAGTACTTC. This chain uses TRBV28 with TRBJ2-5; D possibly corresponds to TRBD2 (6 bases). The closer fit of TRBJ2-7 to the DNA end suggests the J call may be wrong. The CDR3 has 16 amino acids. Germline CDR1 reads MDHEN; CDR2 reads SYDVKM.